This T cell receptor beta chain was recorded in a study of Tregs in tolerant kidney transplant recipients (dated by TCRdb to about 2019). Notes on the research overall: The transplants used related donors with nonmyeloablative bone marrow transplantation, and mixed chimerism in the human trials was transient. TCRbeta sequencing was used in the study to identify donor-specific regulatory T cells before combined kidney and bone marrow transplantation, and the identified cells were then tracked after transplant.

This clone was observed a single time. What antigen it recognizes has not been identified. Per-base quality was not reported, and no clone a single base away is much larger than it. What the study reported, not specific to this receptor: The study was constrained by small patient numbers, and validation of the findings is required in larger populations and under other immunosuppression protocols. In tolerant patients, the expansion of donor-specific Tregs was greater than global Treg expansion, suggesting that the expansion was antigen-driven rather than nonspecific. For some patients, the PCR primers changed as time went on, which meant samples from those patients could not be compared with one another at the nucleotide level. Biological reproducibility was not examined directly, but technical replication error appeared to be minimal. Expanding Tregs with activated donor B cells appeared to identify the most biologically relevant and donor-specific TCRbeta repertoire.

Genomic DNA was extracted from sorted cells with the QIAGEN DNeasy Blood and Tissue Kit for TCRbeta CDR3 sequencing. High-throughput TCRbeta CDR3 sequencing was carried out commercially through immunoSEQ, with PCR amplification with bias correction and internal controls included. Turning to the authors' computational methods: Unique productive TCRbeta sequences were defined by CDR3 nucleotide sequence when primers matched and otherwise by CDR3 amino acid sequence together with Vbeta and Jbeta genes. Sorting error was corrected by removing sequences shared between sorted populations at a frequency ratio of 2:1 or less, and the remaining shared sequences were assigned to the higher population. Donor-reactive sequences were defined as at least 5-fold expanded in CFSE-low cells versus unstimulated cells, with frequency of at least 0.01% in CFSE-low cells. Repertoire divergence was quantified by Jensen-Shannon divergence using the top 100 TCRbeta sequences ranked by frequency. For any sample with multiple sequencing runs, sorting error was corrected in each run separately before the runs were pooled. Held by TCRdb, this immuneACCESS table contains in-frame sequences only and omits some clones. Under half of the omission traces to an unresolved V gene where checked; the cause of the rest is unknown. The DNA gave D and trimming, while V, J and clone size come from that table. This sample has about 110,000 clones in its table, and 85% to 90% of those were observed once. The ten top clones hold 0.3% to 0.4% of the sample.

The time point label, read with the paper, signifies: blood sample drawn before combined kidney and bone marrow transplant. Unstimulated Tregs (CD4+CD25+CD127-), CD4+ non-Tregs (CD4+CD25-), CD4 and CD8 cells were FACS-sorted from thawed PBMCs. The patients were a few recipients of combined kidney and bone marrow transplants from the ITN036ST trial, and samples were available only from these trial subjects. Healthy control blood was separated into PBMCs by Ficoll density gradient and cryopreserved, and patient PBMCs were collected both before and after transplant. This receptor was taken from a human donor who received a combined kidney and bone marrow transplant. Material: CD4+ T cells from blood, obtained before the transplant.

The CDR3 protein sequence reads: CASSLVGREVDDGYTF. The DNA sequence follows: TGTGCCAGCAGCTTAGTGGGCCGGGAGGTTGACGATGGCTACACCTTC. The chain is made from TRBV7-2 and TRBJ1-2, with the identity of the D gene unclear. The junction shows trimming of 1 base on V and 6 bases on J, plus 18 bases between the germline ends. As encoded in the germline V gene, CDR1 is SGHTA while CDR2 is FQGNSA. The CDR3 runs 16 amino acids, cysteine and phenylalanine included. Only CDR3 DNA remains: 48 bases, in frame from the first base. Reference TRBV7-2 and TRBJ1-2 genes cover what lies past the CDR3, so the full variable domain is GAGVSQSPSNKVTEKGKDVELRCDPISGHTALYWYRQSLGQGLEFLIYFQGNSAPDKSGLPSDRFSAERTGGSVSTLTIQRTQQEDSAVYLCASSLVGREVDDGYTFGSGTRLTVV.